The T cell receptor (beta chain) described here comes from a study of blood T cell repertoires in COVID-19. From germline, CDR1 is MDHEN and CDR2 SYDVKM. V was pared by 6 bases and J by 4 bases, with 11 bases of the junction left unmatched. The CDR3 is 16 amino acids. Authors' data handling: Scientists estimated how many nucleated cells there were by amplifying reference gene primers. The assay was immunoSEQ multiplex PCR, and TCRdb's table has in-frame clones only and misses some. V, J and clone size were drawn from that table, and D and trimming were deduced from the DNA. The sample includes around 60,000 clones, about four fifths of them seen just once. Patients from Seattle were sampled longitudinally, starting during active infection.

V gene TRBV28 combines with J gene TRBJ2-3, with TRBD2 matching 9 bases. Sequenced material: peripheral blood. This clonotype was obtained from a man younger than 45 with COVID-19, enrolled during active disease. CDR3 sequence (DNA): TGTGCCAGCAGACCCTATAGCGGGAGTGTGGCAGATACGCAGTATTTT. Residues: CASRPYSGSVADTQYF.